This TCR beta chain was captured in a study of glioma-infiltrating T cells after dendritic cell vaccination. About the research overall: Samples are from glioblastoma patients in Phase I and II dendritic cell vaccine trials. Overall study findings and caveats: No direct clonality-survival link was found; a diverse polyclonal response may matter.

Germline V gene sequence: CDR1 SGHRS, CDR2 YFSETQ. The junction had 2 bases not matched to a gene; V was cut back by 0 bases and J by 1 base. The CDR3 loop spans 15 amino acids. In the case of this clone: The antigen remains undetermined.

Time point here: after dendritic cell vaccination, including at tumor progression/relapse. Only patients with spare fresh-frozen tumor and over two years of follow-up were included. Using immunoSEQ multiplex PCR, the repertoire was profiled, and TCRdb retains in-frame clones only, with some absent. The sample holds roughly 100,000 clones, 75% to 90% seen once. The specimen was blood, collected after dendritic cell vaccination. J is TRBJ2-3 and V is TRBV5-1, with TRBD2 identical over 7 bases. The source of this sequence is a human donor with glioblastoma. CDR3 nucleotide sequence: TGCGCCAGCAGCTTGGTGGCGGGGGGCACAGATACGCAGTATTTT. This encodes CASSLVAGGTDTQYF. The variable domain in full, with the rest retrieved from reference TRBV5-1 and TRBJ2-3, is KAGVTQTPRYLIKTRGQQVTLSCSPISGHRSVSWYQQTPGQGLQFLFEYFSETQRNKGNFPGRFSGRQFSNSRSEMNVSTLELGDSALYLCASSLVAGGTDTQYFGPGTRLTVL.